This TCR beta chain was recorded in a study of shared clonotypes between healthy human individuals (dated by TCRdb to the early 2020s). In terms of the full investigation: The cohort comprised a couple of women and three men aged 18 to 49 years. Between about 0.9 and 10 billion PBMCs per donor were obtained by leukapheresis. Libraries were prepared and TCR repertoires were sequenced by different laboratories using diverse techniques, in order to increase sequencing depth and limit assay-specific biases. Per donor, three plates each were used for CD4 naive and CD4 memory, two for CD8 naive, and one for CD8 memory. To estimate repertoire size and how much clonotypes are shared between individuals, the study performed deep sequencing of blood TCR repertoires from roughly five healthy adults. On the study overall, not on this receptor specifically: Only blood was sampled, and tissue TCR repertoires likely differ from those in blood. Because the study included only a small number of donors, the genetic and exposure-history diversity represented was limited. Pairwise subsampling led to the expectation that sequencing depth would affect the degree of clonotype sharing among donors. Estimated clonotype richness was generally larger for naive than for memory subsets. Even with the large sequencing depth, rarefaction of the sorted-subset datasets indicated that sequencing was incomplete. When several donors were compared, the shared fraction of clonotypes was about 5.5% for naive CD4, about 4% for naive CD8, about 2.4% for memory CD4, and 0.4% for memory CD8. Higher generation probabilities were observed for clonotypes shared by all four sorted-subset donors than for non-shared clonotypes.

The donors were healthy, HIV-negative adults with no recently reported acute infections or vaccinations. Every donor was a Caucasian adult living in Nashville, Tennessee, USA. CD4+ T cells were enriched through magnetic negative selection, after which naive cells were positively selected on CD45RA and the remaining negative fraction served as the memory subset. After blood collection by leukapheresis, PBMCs were isolated using Ficoll-Histopaque density gradient centrifugation and then cryopreserved in the vapor phase of liquid nitrogen. Analytical flow cytometry was used to check the purity and quantity of every magnetically sorted T cell population. Genomic DNA was isolated from each sorted fraction and quantified by UV absorbance on a Nanodrop 2000c. TCR CDR3 regions were amplified from genomic DNA by multiplex PCR using the deep immunoSEQ assay. Extracted genomic DNA from each cell subset was spread evenly across all wells of several immunoSEQ 96-well plates, with each plate serving as a replicate. For sorted subsets, approximately 190 ng genomic DNA, equal to about 30,000 T cell genomes, was loaded into each replicate PCR. Purified libraries were quantified with a Qubit 3.0 fluorometer, sized on a Bioanalyzer 2100, and re-quantified with the KAPA Library Quantification kit. Every immunoSEQ 96-well plate was sequenced on a dedicated single-read 150-cycle Illumina NextSeq 550 flow cell. In the paper's pipeline: Because the immunoSEQ output held only junctional sequences and lacked quality scores, the filtering could not match the filtering applied to full-length reads. Sequences were annotated with PyIR, a Python wrapper for IgBLAST v1.9, and V/J genes and CDR3 were assigned using IMGT germline references. Reads were removed for weak V/J assignments (E-value above 1e-6), missing CDR3, stop codons, out-of-frame junctions, or ambiguous translated residues. V3J clonotypes were defined by identical inferred V gene, J gene, and CDR3 amino acid sequence. To compute the percentage overlap between repertoires, the number of shared unique clonotypes was divided by the size of the smaller repertoire. Repertoire richness was assessed with RTK rarefaction, the Chao1 estimator, and Recon v2.1 estimates of unobserved clonotypes. Generation probabilities were computed with OLGA for all TCRbeta clonotypes obtained by the gDNA method from a handful of donors. TCRdb limited this immuneACCESS table to in-frame rearrangements with V and J called. A share of clones is missing; checked studies link under half to unresolved V genes, and the rest is unexplained. V and J calls and clone size are as listed in that table; D and trimming were resolved from the DNA. This sample gives 550,000 to 800,000 clones in total; roughly 70% of them show up just once. 1.5% to 2% of the sample is in the top ten clones.

Points on this clone: Its antigen remains unidentified. Qualities for individual bases were not recorded, and no much larger clone is one base off.

The TCR originated in a woman in her 30s in good health. Sequences were obtained from memory CD4+ T cells sorted from blood. The cell subset or site tag for this specimen amounts to: CD45RA-negative fraction.

The CDR3 amino acid sequence is: CASSSDRVSDNYGYTF. The nucleotide sequence reads TGCGCCAGCAGCTCCGACAGGGTATCAGATAACTATGGCTACACCTTC. The sequence is built from TRBV5-1 and TRBJ1-2; TRBD1 matches 7 bases in the middle. Taken from the germline V gene, the CDR1 and CDR2 loops are SGHRS and YFSETQ. Its CDR3 holds 16 amino acids, cysteine through phenylalanine. Of all the DNA, just the CDR3 is kept, 48 bases in frame from base 1. V trim: 3 bases; J trim: 1 base; unmatched bases: 9. With all but the CDR3 taken from the reference TRBV5-1 and TRBJ1-2 genes, the full variable domain is: KAGVTQTPRYLIKTRGQQVTLSCSPISGHRSVSWYQQTPGQGLQFLFEYFSETQRNKGNFPGRFSGRQFSNSRSEMNVSTLELGDSALYLCASSSDRVSDNYGYTFGSGTRLTVV.